Below, 22 T cell receptor beta chains from the same sample are listed, as sequenced in a study of T cells in Graves' hyperthyroidism and ophthalmopathy. RNA transcripts yielded amplified TCR beta CDR3 regions. When the TCR CDR3 underwent first-round RT-PCR, the HTBI primer set was used. TCRdb used MiXCR to reprocess the multiplex PCR reads, holding one entry per CDR3 protein. The data contain roughly 640,000 distinct CDR3 sequences, about a sixth of them seen just once; the ten biggest clones take up roughly 3%. Material: blood. These receptors were taken from a woman aged 40-49 years with Graves' ophthalmopathy.

This clonotype was seen many times. This sequence joins TRBV30 and TRBJ2-7, with D perhaps TRBD2 (5 bases). Germline CDR1 and CDR2: GTSNPN and SVGIG (reference sequence). The CDR3 is 16 residues long. V lost 3 bases to trimming and J lost 6 bases, with 24 bases between them. The CDR3 reads CAWSPYPRGSIGEQYF. The CDR3 nucleotides are TGTGCCTGGAGCCCCTATCCCCGAGGGAGCATCGGCGAGCAGTACTTC.

The chain uses TRBV7-2 and TRBJ2-2; no clear D. Per germline, CDR1 SGHTA and CDR2 FQGNSA. With 2 bases removed from V and 7 bases from J, the gap between germline ends came to 8 bases. The CDR3 has 13 amino acids. This CDR3 is CASSLSQVGELFF. The CDR3 bases are TGTGCCAGCAGCTTAAGCCAGGTCGGGGAGCTGTTTTTT.

This clonotype appeared a few times. The chain recombines TRBV6-1 with TRBJ2-7; 11 bases are shared with TRBD2. The germline gives CDR1 MNHNS, CDR2 SASEGT. Trimming removed 2 bases from V and 5 bases from J; junction bases left unmatched: 5. The CDR3 has 15 residues. The CDR3 DNA reads TGTGCCAGCAGTGAAAATAGCGGGAGGGGCCACGAGCAGTACTTC. Protein: CASSENSGRGHEQYF.

The rearrangement links TRBV6-1 to TRBJ2-3; possible D gene TRBD2, 6 bases. This CDR3 has 13 amino acids. CDR1 is MNHNS and CDR2 is SASEGT in the germline V gene. The V end was cut by 10 bases, the J end by 2 bases, with 13 bases between. In DNA, the CDR3 is TGTGCCACGCGGGACTCATACACAGATACGCAGTATTTT. Translation gives CATRDSYTDTQYF.

Worth noting for this clonotype: This may stem from a read error, because a much larger clone lies one nucleotide away. CDR3 sequence (DNA): TGTGCCAACAGTTGGGACCTAGAAAATGAAAAACTGTTTTTT. Its translation: CANSWDLENEKLFF. The rearrangement links TRBV12-3 or TRBV12-4 to TRBJ1-4; TRBD1 might be the D (5 bases). CDR3 length equals 14 residues.

This clonotype was seen ten or more times. V gene TRBV5-1 combines with J gene TRBJ2-5; 11 nucleotides line up with TRBD1. CDR3 length: 19 residues. V was clipped by 1 base and J by 1 base; unmatched bases: 12. Germline values: CDR1 SGHRS, CDR2 YFSETQ. The CDR3 nucleotides are TGCGCCAGCAGCTTGTTGAGGACAGGGGGCGTATCGGGCCAAGAGACCCAGTACTTC. Translated: CASSLLRTGGVSGQETQYF.

On this clonotype: A read error may be the cause here, since a much bigger clone is one base away. The J gene is TRBJ2-1, the V gene TRBV12-3 or TRBV12-4, with 8 bases identical to TRBD2. The CDR3 totals 16 residues. CDR3 in amino acids: CASSLGRGVILDEQLF. In DNA form, the CDR3 reads TGTGCCAGCAGTCTCGGGAGGGGCGTCATTTTGGATGAGCAGCTCTTC.

This sequence joins TRBV7-9 and TRBJ2-7; TRBD1 matches at 10 bases. The CDR3 is 14 residues long. The V segment lost 5 bases and the J segment 5 bases; nucleotides outside the gene matches: 6. In germline, CDR1 is SEHNR, CDR2 FQNEAQ (reference sequence). CDR3 amino acids: CASSRSGTGDEQYF. For the CDR3, the DNA is TGTGCCAGCAGCAGATCCGGGACAGGGGACGAGCAGTACTTC.

This sequence joins TRBV29-1 and TRBJ1-4, with 8 bases fitting TRBD1. V dropped 7 bases and J dropped 7; count of bases not matched to a gene: 8. CDR1 and CDR2 (germline): SQVTM, ANQGSEA. The CDR3 has 13 amino acids. Here the CDR3 DNA reads TGCAGCGCCCAGGGGGCGGAGGTTGAAAAACTGTTTTTT. Its translation is CSAQGAEVEKLFF.

The sample holds a few counts of this clonotype. The chain combines TRBV3-1 with TRBJ2-1; perhaps TRBD1 as D (5 bases). The ends were cut back, 4 bases at V and 4 bases at J, with 8 bases in the middle. The germline V gene has CDR1 LGHDT and CDR2 YNNKEL (reference sequence). This CDR3 is 13 amino acids long. The CDR3 DNA reads TGTGCCAGCAGCCCTCGACAGTACAATGAGCAGTTCTTC. As protein: CASSPRQYNEQFF.

The CDR3 DNA follows: TGTGCCAGCTCACCGCAACGGCGCGGGGGCGGAGAGGGTGAGCAGTTCTTC. Its translation is CASSPQRRGGGEGEQFF. The rearrangement links TRBV18 to TRBJ2-1, with D possibly being TRBD2 (7 bases). Trimming took 3 bases from V and 9 from J, leaving 24 bases between them. CDR3 length: 17 amino acids. Germline loops: CDR1 KGHSH, CDR2 LQKENI. The whole variable domain, remainder taken from reference TRBV18 and TRBJ2-1, is NAGVMQNPRHLVRRRGQEARLRCSPMKGHSHVYWYRQLPEEGLKFMVYLQKENIIDESGMPKERFSAEFPKEGPSILRIQQVVRGDSAAYFCASSPQRRGGGEGEQFFGPGTRLTVL.

Many counts were recorded for this clonotype. The chain recombines TRBV2 with TRBJ1-2; D gene unclear. Germline V gives CDR1 SNHLY, CDR2 FYNNEI. The germline V and J ends were trimmed by 6 bases and 4 bases, with 18 bases remaining between them. The CDR3 sequence is 15 residues long. CDR3 in amino acids: CASRETPSPAYGYTF. The CDR3, as DNA: TGTGCCAGCAGGGAAACACCATCACCAGCCTATGGCTACACCTTC.

The V and J genes are TRBV6-1 and TRBJ2-5, with 10 bases fitting TRBD1. The V segment lost 1 base and the J segment 4 bases; nucleotides outside the gene matches: 6. The CDR3 contains 16 residues. From germline, CDR1 is MNHNS and CDR2 SASEGT. CDR3 DNA sequence: TGTGCCAGCAGTGAAGGGACAGGGGGAGCCGGAGAGACCCAGTACTTC. Translated: CASSEGTGGAGETQYF.

This clonotype was found many times. The CDR3 sequence is CSARDRDKNTEAFF. CDR3 nucleotide sequence: TGCAGTGCTAGAGACCGGGACAAGAACACTGAAGCTTTCTTT. The V call is TRBV20-1, the J call TRBJ1-1, with D perhaps matching TRBD1 (6 bases). Germline V gene sequence: CDR1 DFQATT, CDR2 SNEGSKA (reference sequence). Between the trimmed V and J ends, which lost 0 bases and 1 base, there was a span of 9 bases. The CDR3 length is 14 residues.

This clonotype has ten or more counts. The rearrangement joins TRBV20-1 to TRBJ2-7, with unresolved D. The V gene's germline CDR1 is DFQATT and CDR2 SNEGSKA (reference sequence). Deletions cut 6 bases from V and 7 bases from J, with 16 bases between. There are 12 residues in the CDR3. CDR3 DNA: TGCAGTGCCCCTCAGGCTACGAGGGAGCAGTACTTC. Protein: CSAPQATREQYF.

The chain recombines TRBV5-1 with TRBJ2-2; TRBD1 might be the D (6 bases). This CDR3 region has 16 residues. V lost 5 bases and J 11 bases, leaving 25 bases between the germline ends. Germline assignment: CDR1 SGHRS and CDR2 YFSETQ. This chain's CDR3 is CASSFAGTISFGELFF. The DNA of the CDR3 is TGCGCCAGCAGTTTCGCCGGGACAATCTCTTTCGGAGAGCTGTTTTTT. The entire variable domain, with the rest obtained from reference TRBV5-1 and TRBJ2-2, is as follows: KAGVTQTPRYLIKTRGQQVTLSCSPISGHRSVSWYQQTPGQGLQFLFEYFSETQRNKGNFPGRFSGRQFSNSRSEMNVSTLELGDSALYLCASSFAGTISFGELFFGEGSRLTVL.

Only a few counts were recorded for this clonotype. This sequence joins TRBV20-1 and TRBJ1-1; 8 bases are a match to TRBD1. V shed 6 bases and J 6 bases; nucleotides not matched to a gene: 9. Per germline, CDR1 DFQATT and CDR2 SNEGSKA (reference sequence). The CDR3 consists of 13 residues. For the CDR3, the DNA is TGCAGTGCATCTGACCAGGGGGCTTCTGAAGCTTTCTTT. It yields the protein CSASDQGASEAFF.

This clonotype was observed many times. V gene TRBV7-2 combines with J gene TRBJ1-5; D is possibly TRBD1 (6 bases). Trimming cost V 5 bases and J 10 bases, with 18 bases left between them. CDR1 is SGHTA, CDR2 FQGNSA, per germline. The CDR3 has 14 amino acids. CDR3 nucleotide sequence: TGTGCCAGCAGCCCACAGGCGGGGGGGGCACCCCAGCATTTT. This codes for CASSPQAGGAPQHF.

The V and J genes are TRBV12-3 or TRBV12-4 and TRBJ2-7, with D unresolved. This CDR3 comprises 14 residues. The ends were cut back, 5 bases at V and 3 bases at J, with 14 bases in the middle. The CDR3 region has the DNA TGTGCCAGCAGTCCCCCAATGAGGTTCTACGAGCAGTACTTC. As protein: CASSPPMRFYEQYF.

V gene TRBV5-1 combines with J gene TRBJ2-7; 9 bases map to TRBD1. The CDR3 consists of 17 residues. Trimming took 4 bases from V and 3 from J; bases not matched to a gene: 14. Germline assignment: CDR1 SGHRS and CDR2 YFSETQ. In DNA form, the CDR3 reads TGCGCCAGCAGCGCCCTACCCCCGGGACAGGGAGGCTACGAGCAGTACTTC. Its translation: CASSALPPGQGGYEQYF.

This clonotype was seen once. J is TRBJ2-7 and V is TRBV18; 9 nucleotides agree with TRBD1. Trimming removed 5 bases from V and 4 bases from J; junction bases left unmatched: 6. The CDR3 spans 14 residues. Germline lookup yields CDR1 KGHSH and CDR2 LQKENI. As DNA, the CDR3 is TGTGCCAGCTCATCGGACAGGGGTAAATACGAGCAGTACTTC. It yields the protein CASSSDRGKYEQYF.

The sample holds many counts of this clonotype. V usage is TRBV28 and J usage is TRBJ2-7; D unclear. The CDR3 sequence is 15 residues long. Trimming stripped 6 bases from V and 1 base from J, with 16 bases between. The germline CDR1 and CDR2 sequences are MDHEN and SYDVKM. The CDR3 DNA follows: TGTGCCAGCAGCCGAGCAGGAGACGGATCCTACGAGCAGTACTTC. This sequence encodes CASSRAGDGSYEQYF.